This entry features one T cell receptor (beta chain) sequence. Its cognate antigen is unknown. Other DNA sequences within the sample encode an identical CDR3. The sample belongs to a study of shared clonotypes between healthy human individuals. Sequencing was performed with immunoSEQ multiplex PCR; in TCRdb, only in-frame clones are kept and a portion is missing. The sample lists some 2,500,000 clones, around 92% seen once, with approximately 0.39% in the top ten. The germline CDR1 and CDR2 sequences are LNHDA and SQIVND (reference sequence). This CDR3 has 14 residues. Trimming at V came to 2 bases and at J to 4 bases, leaving 1 base not matched to a gene. Study results and caveats: In contrast to clonotypes shared by all four donors, non-shared clonotypes had lower generation probabilities.

CD45RA-negative memory and CD45RA+ naive subsets were split from the CD4+ cells. Sequencing input: naive CD4+ T cells from PBMCs. Subset: CD45RA+ positively selected. The receptor comes from a man between 18 and 35 years old in good health. Some clones in this sample may be carry-over from other donors' samples. The chain recombines TRBV19 with TRBJ2-5; TRBD2 matches 10 bases. The CDR3 region has the DNA TGTGCCAGTAGTATAAGCGGGAGGGGAGAGACCCAGTACTTC. The encoded protein is CASSISGRGETQYF.